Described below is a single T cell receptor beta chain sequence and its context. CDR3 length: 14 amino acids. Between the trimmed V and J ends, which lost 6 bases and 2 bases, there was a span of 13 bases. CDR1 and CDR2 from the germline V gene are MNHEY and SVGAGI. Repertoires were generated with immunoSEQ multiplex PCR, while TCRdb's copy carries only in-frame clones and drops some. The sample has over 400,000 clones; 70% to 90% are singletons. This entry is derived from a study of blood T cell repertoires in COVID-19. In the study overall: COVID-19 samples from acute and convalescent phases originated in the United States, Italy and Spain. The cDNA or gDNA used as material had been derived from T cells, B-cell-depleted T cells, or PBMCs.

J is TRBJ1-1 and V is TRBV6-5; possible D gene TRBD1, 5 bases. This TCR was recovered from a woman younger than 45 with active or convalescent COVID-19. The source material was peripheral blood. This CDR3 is CASSSTDSNTEAFF. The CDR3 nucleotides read TGTGCCAGCAGCAGCACCGACAGCAACACTGAAGCTTTCTTT.